A selection of T cell receptor beta chains follows, all from one sample in a study of beta chain features in type 1 diabetes. Produced via immunoSEQ multiplex PCR; TCRdb's table is partial and in-frame only. The top ten hold about 0.025% of the sample, which has over 700,000 clones, about 17% seen once. The sample taken for sequencing was naive CD4+ T cells from blood. These TCRs come from a woman aged 18-29 years in good health. Each CDR3 is given with its conserved first and last residue. Fields, in order: clone size, V gene, D gene, J gene, CDR3 protein, CDR3 DNA. D genes are given only for firm matches. For some rows the clone size is stated as once, few or many, or as a class when expanded; others skip it.

clone size: few
V gene: TRBV7-9
D gene: TRBD2
J gene: TRBJ2-3
CDR3 protein: CASSLKAGGADTQYF
CDR3 DNA: TGTGCCAGCAGCTTAAAAGCGGGAGGGGCAGATACGCAGTATTTT

clone size: -
V gene: TRBV29-1
D gene: -
J gene: TRBJ2-3
CDR3 protein: CSVETGINADTQYF
CDR3 DNA: TGCAGCGTTGAAACAGGGATAAACGCAGATACGCAGTATTTT

clone size: -
V gene: TRBV4-2
D gene: -
J gene: TRBJ2-7
CDR3 protein: CASSQTNGRGAYEQYF
CDR3 DNA: TGTGCCAGCAGCCAGACTAACGGGAGAGGAGCCTACGAGCAGTACTTC

clone size: few
V gene: TRBV25-1
D gene: -
J gene: TRBJ2-5
CDR3 protein: CASGRTETQYF
CDR3 DNA: TGTGCCAGCGGTAGAACAGAGACCCAGTACTTC

clone size: few
V gene: TRBV6-6
D gene: -
J gene: TRBJ1-2
CDR3 protein: CATDRPESRHGYTF
CDR3 DNA: TGTGCCACCGACCGTCCGGAATCAAGACATGGCTACACCTTC

clone size: -
V gene: TRBV18
D gene: TRBD1
J gene: TRBJ2-3
CDR3 protein: CASSPGQGTDTQYF
CDR3 DNA: TGTGCCAGCTCGCCCGGACAGGGCACAGATACGCAGTATTTT

clone size: -
V gene: TRBV7-9
D gene: -
J gene: TRBJ2-2
CDR3 protein: CASSLAGELFF
CDR3 DNA: TGTGCCAGTTCTTTGGCCGGGGAGCTGTTTTTT

clone size: -
V gene: TRBV9
D gene: TRBD2
J gene: TRBJ2-3
CDR3 protein: CASSGRSGSSGDTQYF
CDR3 DNA: TGTGCCAGCAGCGGCCGTAGCGGGAGTTCAGGAGATACGCAGTATTTT

clone size: few
V gene: TRBV5-6
D gene: TRBD1
J gene: TRBJ2-7
CDR3 protein: CASSLVLTGDSYEQYF
CDR3 DNA: TGTGCCAGCAGCTTGGTCCTTACAGGGGACTCCTACGAGCAGTACTTC

clone size: -
V gene: TRBV28
D gene: TRBD1
J gene: TRBJ2-7
CDR3 protein: CASSRGTGGYEQYF
CDR3 DNA: TGTGCCAGCAGTCGAGGGACAGGGGGGTACGAGCAGTACTTC